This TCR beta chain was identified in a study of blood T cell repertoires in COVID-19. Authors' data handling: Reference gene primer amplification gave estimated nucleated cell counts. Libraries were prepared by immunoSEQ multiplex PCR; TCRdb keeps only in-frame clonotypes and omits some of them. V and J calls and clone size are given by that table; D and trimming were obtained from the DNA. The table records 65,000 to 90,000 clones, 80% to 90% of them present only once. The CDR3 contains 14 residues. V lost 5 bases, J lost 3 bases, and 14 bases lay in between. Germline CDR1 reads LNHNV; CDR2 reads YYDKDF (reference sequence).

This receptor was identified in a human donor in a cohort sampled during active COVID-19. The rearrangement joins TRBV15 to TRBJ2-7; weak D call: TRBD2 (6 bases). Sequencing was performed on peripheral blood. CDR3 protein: CATSPRRESYEQYF. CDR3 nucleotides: TGTGCCACCAGCCCCCGGAGGGAGAGCTACGAGCAGTACTTC.